Shown below are 25 T cell receptor beta chains from a single sample sequenced in a study of technical replicates of blood from several donors. Some clones are missing from TCRdb's copy, which holds only in-frame ones; the method was immunoSEQ multiplex PCR. Of under 95,000 clones listed, about 95% are singletons. Source material: T cells isolated from PBMCs. The origin of the receptors is a human donor in good health.

The rearrangement links TRBV2 to TRBJ2-7; no definite D call. From germline, CDR1 is SNHLY and CDR2 FYNNEI. With 3 bases removed from V and 3 bases from J, the gap between germline ends came to 9 bases. CDR3 size: 13 residues. CDR3 sequence reads: CASSDATVYEQYF. CDR3 sequence (DNA): TGTGCCAGCAGTGACGCCACAGTCTACGAGCAGTACTTC.

The count of this clone is one. The genes are TRBV28 and TRBJ1-5; D gene ambiguous. The CDR3 totals 13 residues. V shed 3 bases and J shed 7 bases, with 10 bases lying between them. Germline V gene lookup returns CDR1 MDHEN and CDR2 SYDVKM. The CDR3 coding sequence is TGTGCCAGCAGTTTGCTGGTAAGCCAGCCCCAGCATTTT. It specifies CASSLLVSQPQHF.

V usage is TRBV6-1 and J usage is TRBJ2-2; possible D gene TRBD2, 5 bases. The CDR3 totals 15 residues. The germline CDR1 and CDR2 sequences are MNHNS and SASEGT. V lost 5 bases to trimming and J lost 11 bases, with 21 bases between them. CDR3 in DNA: TGTGCCAGCAGTAAGAGGGTACACAGTGCCCAAGAGCTGTTTTTT. This codes for CASSKRVHSAQELFF.

This clone was detected once. This chain joins TRBV14 and TRBJ2-1; 8 positions agree with TRBD2. Germline trimming cut 6 bases from V and 8 bases from J; bases unmatched to any gene: 15. This CDR3 region has 16 residues. The V gene's germline CDR1 is SGHDN and CDR2 FVKESK. The CDR3: CASSLLVASGLHEQFF. The CDR3, as DNA: TGTGCCAGCAGTCTTCTTGTAGCTAGCGGGCTCCATGAGCAGTTCTTC.

V and J are TRBV2 and TRBJ2-2; maybe TRBD2 (6 bases). CDR3 length equals 16 residues. Germline V gives CDR1 SNHLY, CDR2 FYNNEI. Deletions cut 6 bases from V and 7 bases from J, with 21 bases between. The CDR3 here is CASSPTDRDGGGELFF. The CDR3 DNA is TGTGCCAGCAGCCCGACCGATCGGGACGGGGGCGGGGAGCTGTTTTTT.

This clone showed up just once. The rearrangement joins TRBV5-5 to TRBJ2-1; 9 nucleotides agree with TRBD2. CDR1 is SGHKS, CDR2 YYEKEE, per germline (reference sequence). V was pared by 1 base and J by 9 bases, with 5 bases of the junction left unmatched. This CDR3 spans 14 amino acids. The CDR3 loop is CASSLISGGGEQFF. As DNA, the CDR3 is TGTGCCAGCAGCTTGATTAGCGGGGGCGGTGAGCAGTTCTTC. The full variable domain, completed using reference TRBV5-5 and TRBJ2-1, is DAGVTQSPTHLIKTRGQQVTLRCSPISGHKSVSWYQQVLGQGPQFIFQYYEKEERGRGNFPDRFSARQFPNYSSELNVNALLLGDSALYLCASSLISGGGEQFFGPGTRLTVL.

J is TRBJ2-7 and V is TRBV30; 14 bases match TRBD2. J was trimmed by 4 bases and V by 4 bases; bases with no gene match: 12. This CDR3 contains 17 residues. The germline gives CDR1 GTSNPN, CDR2 SVGIG (reference sequence). The DNA for the CDR3 is TGTGCCTGGAATTTCGGACTAGCGGGGGGACTCGCTTACGAGCAGTACTTC. Its protein product is CAWNFGLAGGLAYEQYF.

The genes are TRBV19 and TRBJ2-1; no definite D call. V lost 4 bases and J 4 bases, leaving 2 bases between the germline ends. Germline V lookup: CDR1 LNHDA, CDR2 SQIVND (reference sequence). The CDR3 runs 11 residues. CDR3 bases: TGTGCCAGTAGTACGTACAATGAGCAGTTCTTC. As protein: CASSTYNEQFF.

V gene TRBV7-8 combines with J gene TRBJ2-2; tentatively, D is TRBD2 (5 bases). CDR3 length equals 14 residues. V shed 0 bases and J shed 4 bases, with 6 bases lying between them. Per germline, CDR1 SGHVS and CDR2 FQNEAQ. In DNA, the CDR3 is TGTGCCAGCAGCTTAGCGGGAGTCACCGGGGAGCTGTTTTTT. Protein sequence: CASSLAGVTGELFF.

The chain joins TRBV27 to TRBJ2-1, with D possibly TRBD2 on 6 matching bases. V was trimmed by 5 bases and J by 4 bases, leaving 18 bases between them. The CDR3 is made up of 16 amino acids. The germline CDR1 and CDR2 sequences are MNHEY and SMNVEV (reference sequence). The CDR3 nucleotides read TGTGCCAGCAGTCCTCGATGGGGGGAGAGTTACAATGAGCAGTTCTTC. Its protein is CASSPRWGESYNEQFF.

The chain carries TRBV9 and TRBJ1-1; D is possibly TRBD1 (5 bases). The CDR3 contains 12 residues. V was pared by 5 bases and J by 5 bases, with 10 bases between. CDR1 and CDR2 (germline): SGDLS, YYNGEE. The CDR3 bases are TGTGCCAGCAGGTCGGGGGGGACTGAAGCTTTCTTT. This sequence encodes CASRSGGTEAFF.

This chain links TRBV28 with TRBJ2-7, with 10 bases fitting TRBD2. The V gene end was trimmed by 8 bases and the J gene end by 1 base; junction bases not matched to a gene: 5. The CDR3 loop spans 14 amino acids. The germline CDR1 and CDR2 sequences are MDHEN and SYDVKM. CDR3: CASLLAGGSYEQYF. In nucleotides, the CDR3 is TGTGCCAGCCTATTAGCGGGAGGATCCTACGAGCAGTACTTC.

The chain carries TRBV7-9 and TRBJ1-5; perhaps TRBD1 as D (5 bases). The CDR3 totals 14 residues. V was clipped by 4 bases and J by 5 bases, with 12 bases between them. Germline CDR1 is SEHNR and CDR2 is FQNEAQ (reference sequence). The DNA of the CDR3 is TGTGCCAGCAGCTCCCAGGGTCGCGATCAGCCCCAGCATTTT. Translation: CASSSQGRDQPQHF. The full variable domain, its missing parts supplied by reference TRBV7-9 and TRBJ1-5, is DTGVSQNPRHKITKRGQNVTFRCDPISEHNRLYWYRQTLGQGPEFLTYFQNEAQLEKSRLLSDRFSAERPKGSFSTLEIQRTEQGDSAMYLCASSSQGRDQPQHFGDGTRLSIL.

The chain recombines TRBV10-3 with TRBJ2-5, with TRBD2 matching 10 bases. CDR1 is ENHRY, CDR2 SYGVKD, per germline. This CDR3 has 16 residues. The junction had 15 bases not matched to a gene; V was cut back by 8 bases and J by 6 bases. The CDR3 DNA is TGTGCCATCTCCAGCGGGGGGGCGGTCGGTGTAAAGACCCAGTACTTC. Translation: CAISSGGAVGVKTQYF.

This sequence joins TRBV13 and TRBJ1-2; D unresolved. The germline CDR1 and CDR2 sequences are PRHDT and FYEKMQ (reference sequence). V was shortened by 4 bases and J by 3 bases, with 9 bases between the two germline ends. The CDR3 is made up of 13 amino acids. In DNA form, the CDR3 reads TGTGCCAGCAGCTCGATTCGGTACTATGGCTACACCTTC. This sequence encodes CASSSIRYYGYTF.

The V and J genes are TRBV6-1 and TRBJ2-7; maybe TRBD1 (6 bases). The CDR3 consists of 15 residues. V dropped 7 bases and J dropped 2 bases, with 18 bases sitting between them. Germline loops: CDR1 MNHNS, CDR2 SASEGT. CDR3 residues: CASTPPGHGTYEQYF. The CDR3 DNA follows: TGTGCCAGCACCCCTCCGGGACACGGGACCTACGAGCAGTACTTC.

A single count supports this clone. V is TRBV5-5 and J is TRBJ2-7; D gene unclear. V was trimmed by 0 bases and J by 2 bases, leaving 6 bases between them. Per the germline V gene, CDR1 is SGHKS and CDR2 is YYEKEE (reference sequence). This CDR3 comprises 13 residues. DNA of the CDR3: TGTGCCAGCAGCTTGGTGGCAGCCTACGAGCAGTACTTC. Its translation: CASSLVAAYEQYF.

V is TRBV28 and J is TRBJ1-2, with D possibly TRBD1 on 5 matching bases. CDR1 and CDR2 (germline): MDHEN, SYDVKM. Trimming left V 9 bases short and J 4 bases short, with 24 bases between. The CDR3 has 16 residues. CDR3 DNA sequence: TGTGCCAGTTCAGGGATCCAAGGTTTATGGTCCTATGGCTACACCTTC. Its protein is CASSGIQGLWSYGYTF.

V gene TRBV28 combines with J gene TRBJ1-2, with 10 bases that match TRBD1. Germline lookup yields CDR1 MDHEN and CDR2 SYDVKM. The V gene end was trimmed by 1 base and the J gene end by 3 bases; junction bases not matched to a gene: 2. This CDR3 has 15 amino acids. The CDR3, as DNA: TGTGCCAGCAGTTTATACGGGACAGGGGACTATGGCTACACCTTC. Translation: CASSLYGTGDYGYTF.

The gene calls are TRBV7-9 and TRBJ1-6; D possibly corresponds to TRBD1 (6 bases). The CDR3 extends over 14 amino acids. V gave up 5 bases and J gave up 10 bases, with 15 bases separating them. Germline V gene data show CDR1 as SEHNR and CDR2 as FQNEAQ (reference sequence). For the CDR3, the DNA is TGTGCCAGCAGCCTAGAGGGGGTTGCCTCACCCCTCCACTTT. This codes for CASSLEGVASPLHF.

V is TRBV25-1 and J is TRBJ2-2; 10 bases match TRBD2. The V gene's germline CDR1 is MGHDK and CDR2 SYGVNS. The CDR3 consists of 16 residues. V was pared by 3 bases and J by 7 bases, with 8 bases of the junction left unmatched. CDR3 in DNA: TGTGCCAGCAGTGACGCTAGCGGGAGTATAAGCGGGGAGCTGTTTTTT. Translation gives CASSDASGSISGELFF. Supplemented by reference TRBV25-1 and TRBJ2-2, the full variable domain reads EADIYQTPRYLVIGTGKKITLECSQTMGHDKMYWYQQDPGMELHLIHYSYGVNSTEKGDLSSESTVSRIRTEHFPLTLESARPSHTSQYLCASSDASGSISGELFFGEGSRLTVL.

The chain recombines TRBV12-5 with TRBJ2-7; 8 nucleotides line up with TRBD1. Germline loops: CDR1 LGHNT, CDR2 FRNRAP. V gave up 1 base and J gave up 2 bases; unmatched junction bases: 7. The CDR3 extends over 16 amino acids. The CDR3 DNA reads as TGTGCTAGTGGTTTGGCTACACCGGGACAGGCCTACGAGCAGTACTTC. This codes for CASGLATPGQAYEQYF.

The chain recombines TRBV28 with TRBJ2-7, with 11 bases matching TRBD2. V shed 8 bases, J shed 6 bases, and the junction held 6 bases outside the gene matches. In germline, CDR1 is MDHEN, CDR2 SYDVKM. CDR3 size: 13 residues. The CDR3 loop is CASWELAGVEQYF. DNA for the CDR3: TGTGCCAGCTGGGAACTAGCGGGAGTCGAGCAGTACTTC.

The chain employs TRBV6-5 and TRBJ1-5; no definite D call. From germline, CDR1 is MNHEY and CDR2 SVGAGI. CDR3 length: 15 amino acids. V was trimmed by 6 bases and J by 0 bases, leaving 12 bases between them. The CDR3 region is CASSVVGFSNQPQHF. The CDR3 DNA is TGTGCCAGCAGCGTCGTCGGGTTTAGCAATCAGCCCCAGCATTTT.

The chain carries TRBV19 and TRBJ2-7; maybe TRBD2 (6 bases). This CDR3 spans 13 amino acids. Germline CDR1 LNHDA, CDR2 SQIVND (reference sequence). V was clipped by 7 bases and J by 2 bases, with 12 bases between them. Here the CDR3 reads CASMGGGAYEQYF. The CDR3 DNA reads as TGTGCCAGTATGGGGGGAGGAGCCTACGAGCAGTACTTC. The full variable domain, with the rest looked up from reference TRBV19 and TRBJ2-7, is DGGITQSPKYLFRKEGQNVTLSCEQNLNHDAMYWYRQDPGQGLRLIYYSQIVNDFQKGDIAEGYSVSREKKESFPLTVTSAQKNPTAFYLCASMGGGAYEQYFGPGTRLTVT.